The 25 T cell receptor beta chains reported below all come from one sample, sequenced in a study of blood T cell repertoires in COVID-19. Only in-frame clones appear in the TCRdb table, and some are missing; sequencing was by immunoSEQ multiplex PCR. The top ten clones hold roughly 1% of a sample with about 49,000 clones, just over 90% of them seen once. The sequenced sample consisted of peripheral blood. The receptors shown here come from a man in his sixties with COVID-19, enrolled during active disease.

The V and J genes are TRBV19 and TRBJ1-1; a possible D gene is TRBD1 (6 bases). This CDR3 is built from 16 residues. The germline CDR1 and CDR2 sequences are LNHDA and SQIVND (reference sequence). V was pared by 6 bases and J by 1 base, with 18 bases between. CDR3 in DNA: TGTGCCAGTAGGGGTGAGGGGACAATGCCGAACACTGAAGCTTTCTTT. It is translated as CASRGEGTMPNTEAFF. The whole variable domain, remainder taken from reference TRBV19 and TRBJ1-1, is DGGITQSPKYLFRKEGQNVTLSCEQNLNHDAMYWYRQDPGQGLRLIYYSQIVNDFQKGDIAEGYSVSREKKESFPLTVTSAQKNPTAFYLCASRGEGTMPNTEAFFGQGTRLTVV.

This chain links TRBV27 with TRBJ2-3; TRBD2 matches 10 bases. Germline CDR1 MNHEY, CDR2 SMNVEV (reference sequence). This CDR3 is built from 16 residues. V shed 0 bases, J shed 6 bases, and the junction held 6 bases outside the gene matches. The CDR3 here is CASSLSSGGTYDTQYF. CDR3 DNA: TGTGCCAGCAGTTTATCTAGCGGGGGGACATATGATACGCAGTATTTT.

This chain links TRBV6-5 with TRBJ1-3; TRBD1 matches at 8 bases. The CDR3 covers 14 residues. With V trimmed by 6 bases and J by 5 bases, 6 bases remained unmatched. Germline CDR1 and CDR2: MNHEY and SVGAGI. CDR3 in DNA: TGTGCCAGCAGCCCAGGGACAGGTCGAAACACCATATATTTT. Its translation: CASSPGTGRNTIYF.

The genes are TRBV3-1 (or the pseudogene TRBV3-2) and TRBJ1-2, with TRBD1 matching 8 bases. This CDR3 comprises 15 residues. The germline V gene has CDR1 LGHDT and CDR2 YNNKEL (reference sequence). With 1 base clipped from V and 1 base from J, the junction kept 2 bases outside the gene matches. CDR3 bases: TGTGCCAGCAGCCAAGCAGGGGGCGATAACTATGGCTACACCTTC. This encodes CASSQAGGDNYGYTF.

The chain carries TRBV11-2 and TRBJ2-2; TRBD1 matches 9 bases. V shed 1 base and J 5 bases; nucleotides not matched to a gene: 2. The CDR3 is 15 residues long. In germline, CDR1 is SGHAT, CDR2 FQNNGV. The chain's CDR3 is CASSLVTGGTGELFF. The DNA for the CDR3 is TGTGCCAGCAGCTTAGTGACAGGGGGGACCGGGGAGCTGTTTTTT.

The genes are TRBV15 and TRBJ2-1; D is undetermined. The germline V gene encodes CDR1 LNHNV and CDR2 YYDKDF (reference sequence). The length of the CDR3 is 13 residues. Between the trimmed V and J ends, which lost 0 bases and 6 bases, there was a span of 6 bases. The CDR3 reads CATSRDSSNEQFF. The CDR3, as DNA: TGTGCCACCAGCAGAGATTCGAGCAATGAGCAGTTCTTC.

V is TRBV30 and J is TRBJ2-1; 16 bases agree with TRBD2. V was pared by 5 bases and J by 5 bases, with 3 bases of the junction left unmatched. The CDR3 is 15 residues long. The germline CDR1 and CDR2 sequences are GTSNPN and SVGIG (reference sequence). CDR3 sequence reads: CAWGGLAGGHNEQFF. In nucleotides, the CDR3 is TGTGCCTGGGGGGGACTAGCGGGAGGGCACAATGAGCAGTTCTTC.

CDR3 amino acids: CASTLLATSGSHNEQFF. Written as DNA, the CDR3 is TGTGCCAGCACCCTCCTGGCGACTAGCGGGAGCCACAATGAGCAGTTCTTC. The chain carries TRBV5-5 and TRBJ2-1, with 12 bases that match TRBD2. The CDR3 runs to 17 residues. CDR1 and CDR2 from the germline V gene are SGHKS and YYEKEE (reference sequence). J gave up 5 bases and V 6 bases, and 12 bases lay outside the gene matches.

The chain is built from TRBV6-6 and TRBJ1-4; 9 nucleotides align to TRBD1. This CDR3 has 16 amino acids. Germline CDR1 and CDR2: MNHNY and SVGAGI (reference sequence). V was pared by 2 bases and J by 5 bases, with 6 bases of the junction left unmatched. The CDR3 protein is CASSYTGTGPNEKLFF. The CDR3 DNA reads as TGTGCCAGCAGTTACACCGGGACAGGGCCGAATGAAAAACTGTTTTTT.

The chain uses TRBV2 and TRBJ1-6; weak D call: TRBD1 (6 bases). Between the trimmed V and J ends, which lost 7 bases and 10 bases, there was a span of 20 bases. The CDR3 consists of 15 residues. Germline CDR1 and CDR2: SNHLY and FYNNEI. The CDR3 region has the DNA TGTGCCAGCAATGAGGAAGGCAGGGGACGCTCACCCCTCCACTTT. It is translated as CASNEEGRGRSPLHF.

J is TRBJ1-1 and V is TRBV6-5, with 8 bases fitting TRBD1. This CDR3 comprises 15 residues. V dropped 6 bases and J dropped 0; count of bases not matched to a gene: 6. Germline V gene data show CDR1 as MNHEY and CDR2 as SVGAGI. The DNA for the CDR3 is TGTGCCAGCAGCCCACTACAGGGGGTGAACACTGAAGCTTTCTTT. This sequence encodes CASSPLQGVNTEAFF.

This chain joins TRBV29-1 and TRBJ2-1; 11 bases agree with TRBD2. The CDR3 sequence is 12 residues long. Per germline, CDR1 SQVTM and CDR2 ANQGSEA. V shed 8 bases and J 15 bases; nucleotides not matched to a gene: 12. CDR3 DNA sequence: TGCAGCACCACTAGCGGGAGCGAGCCGACGTTCTTC. Protein sequence: CSTTSGSEPTFF.

The chain joins TRBV29-1 to TRBJ1-5; perhaps TRBD1 as D (5 bases). The CDR3 contains 13 residues. Per germline, CDR1 SQVTM and CDR2 ANQGSEA. The germline V and J ends were trimmed by 4 bases and 4 bases, with 11 bases remaining between them. CDR3 region: CSVGEGWNQPQHF. The CDR3 DNA is TGCAGCGTTGGGGAGGGGTGGAATCAGCCCCAGCATTTT. The full variable domain, completed using reference TRBV29-1 and TRBJ1-5, is SAVISQKPSRDICQRGTSLTIQCQVDSQVTMMFWYRQQPGQSLTLIATANQGSEATYESGFVIDKFPISRPNLTFSTLTVSNMSPEDSSIYLCSVGEGWNQPQHFGDGTRLSIL.

This clone turned up a few times. The rearrangement uses TRBV7-3 and TRBJ2-2, with D maybe TRBD2 (5 bases). The germline gives CDR1 SGHTA, CDR2 FQGTGA. The CDR3 is 13 residues long. V lost 1 base, J lost 8 bases, and 8 bases lay in between. CDR3 coding DNA: TGTGCCAGCAGCTTAAGTAGCGTGGGGGAGCTGTTTTTT. Translating gives CASSLSSVGELFF.

The chain employs TRBV7-6 and TRBJ2-1; weak D call: TRBD2 (6 bases). With 5 bases removed from V and 3 bases from J, the gap between germline ends came to 20 bases. The CDR3 length is 17 residues. CDR1 and CDR2 (germline): SGHVS, FNYEAQ. The CDR3, as DNA: TGTGCCAGCAGCAAAAGGGGACCGGGACTGATCTACAATGAGCAGTTCTTC. Translated, it gives CASSKRGPGLIYNEQFF.

DNA of the CDR3: TGTGCCAGCAGTTTACAGGGGGCGCGGGGTGGCTACACCTTC. Residues: CASSLQGARGGYTF. J is TRBJ1-2 and V is TRBV28; 8 positions agree with TRBD1. Per the germline V gene, CDR1 is MDHEN and CDR2 is SYDVKM. J gave up 7 bases and V 2 bases, and 6 bases lay outside the gene matches. The length of the CDR3 is 14 residues.

CDR3 nucleotides: TGTGCCAGCAGCGCAGGACAGGGGGCGATTTACGAGCAGTACTTC. Protein: CASSAGQGAIYEQYF. The V gene is TRBV9, the J gene TRBJ2-7, with TRBD1 identical over 11 bases. V dropped 3 bases and J dropped 4; count of bases not matched to a gene: 6. Germline values: CDR1 SGDLS, CDR2 YYNGEE. This CDR3 has 15 residues.

The V and J genes are TRBV3-1 (or the pseudogene TRBV3-2) and TRBJ2-4; possibly TRBD1 for D (5 bases). V was cut by 4 bases and J by 0 bases, with 22 bases left in between. The CDR3 covers 19 residues. CDR1 is LGHDT and CDR2 is YNNKEL in the germline V gene (reference sequence). The CDR3 bases are TGTGCCAGCAGCCTTAAAGCCCAGCCAAGGGGTCTAGCCAAAAACATTCAGTACTTC. This codes for CASSLKAQPRGLAKNIQYF.

This clone was counted once. V gene TRBV7-9 combines with J gene TRBJ2-1; 8 positions match TRBD2. The CDR3 extends over 14 amino acids. Germline CDR1 reads SEHNR; CDR2 reads FQNEAQ (reference sequence). Trimming took 5 bases from V and 10 from J; bases not matched to a gene: 10. For the CDR3, the DNA is TGTGCCAGCAGCACCCGGACTAGCTGGAACGAGCAGTTCTTC. It codes for CASSTRTSWNEQFF.

This clone was detected once. The gene calls are TRBV6-5 and TRBJ1-6; 8 nucleotides align to TRBD1. The CDR3 contains 15 residues. Germline trimming cut 4 bases from V and 5 bases from J; bases unmatched to any gene: 4. CDR1 is MNHEY, CDR2 SVGAGI, per germline. The DNA for the CDR3 is TGTGCCAGCAGTTCGGACAGGGTAGATAATTCACCCCTCCACTTT. Its translation is CASSSDRVDNSPLHF.

The chain carries TRBV28 and TRBJ2-3, with D tentatively TRBD1 (6 bases). V was cut by 5 bases and J by 4 bases, with 19 bases left in between. Germline CDR1 is MDHEN and CDR2 is SYDVKM. The CDR3 length is 16 residues. The CDR3 nucleotides are TGTGCCAGCAGTACGCACCGGGACAACAACGCAGATACGCAGTATTTT. Its translation: CASSTHRDNNADTQYF. The full variable domain, its missing parts supplied by reference TRBV28 and TRBJ2-3, is DVKVTQSSRYLVKRTGEKVFLECVQDMDHENMFWYRQDPGLGLRLIYFSYDVKMKEKGDIPEGYSVSREKKERFSLILESASTNQTSMYLCASSTHRDNNADTQYFGPGTRLTVL.

This chain joins TRBV10-1 and TRBJ2-5; 8 bases are a match to TRBD2. J gave up 1 base and V 5 bases, and 3 bases lay outside the gene matches. Germline assignment: CDR1 WNHNN and CDR2 SYGVQD (reference sequence). The CDR3 extends over 14 amino acids. CDR3 residues: CASSIGGAQETQYF. As DNA, the CDR3 is TGCGCCAGCAGTATCGGGGGGGCCCAAGAGACCCAGTACTTC.

The rearrangement links TRBV7-2 to TRBJ1-2; 11 nucleotides line up with TRBD1. Germline V gene lookup returns CDR1 SGHTA and CDR2 FQGNSA. Trimming removed 4 bases from V and 7 bases from J; junction bases left unmatched: 11. This CDR3 is 16 amino acids long. The CDR3, as DNA: TGTGCCAGCAGCTCACACGCGGACAGGGGGCTTGGTGGCTACACCTTC. Encoded protein: CASSSHADRGLGGYTF.

CDR3 sequence (DNA): TGTGCCAGCAGCCGGACAGGGGATAATTCACCCCTCCACTTT. Its translation: CASSRTGDNSPLHF. The chain carries TRBV7-9 and TRBJ1-6; the match to TRBD1 covers 9 bases. Trimming at V came to 5 bases and at J to 5 bases, leaving 1 base not matched to a gene. Per the germline V gene, CDR1 is SEHNR and CDR2 is FQNEAQ (reference sequence). The CDR3 has 14 residues.

The CDR3 region is CASSPTGARNTIYF. CDR3 sequence (DNA): TGTGCCAGCAGTCCAACAGGGGCGAGAAACACCATATATTTT. The chain couples TRBV28 to TRBJ1-3, with TRBD1 matching 7 bases. Germline values: CDR1 MDHEN, CDR2 SYDVKM. This CDR3 is built from 14 residues. Trimming took 5 bases from V and 5 from J; bases not matched to a gene: 6. The variable domain in full, completed from reference TRBV28 and TRBJ1-3, reads DVKVTQSSRYLVKRTGEKVFLECVQDMDHENMFWYRQDPGLGLRLIYFSYDVKMKEKGDIPEGYSVSREKKERFSLILESASTNQTSMYLCASSPTGARNTIYFGEGSWLTVV.